A single sample gave rise to the 28 T cell receptor beta chains below, sequenced in a study of CXCR3-negative and CXCR3-positive naive CD8 T cells. Libraries were UMI-labeled 5' RACE TRB cDNA. TCRdb re-called the 5' RACE reads and catalogs CDR3 proteins one per entry, DNA excluded. Here the sample table reports some 140,000 distinct CDR3 sequences. These receptors are not linked to any known antigen. Study-wide points: Naive cells with CXCR3 showed TRB CDR3s that were more hydrophobic than those in CXCR3-negative naive cells.

Sequencing was done on a sample of naive CXCR3+ CD8+ T cells from blood. The subset was: CD45RO-CCR7+CD27+CD95- naive CD8+ T cells expressing CXCR3 (TNR3+). The receptors come from a human donor in good health. Some clones in this sample may be carry-over from other donors' samples.

This chain connects TRBV20-1 to TRBJ2-1; TCRdb calls TRBD1, which cannot be checked without DNA. The germline CDR1 and CDR2 sequences are DFQATT and SNEGSKA (reference sequence). The CDR3 is 14 amino acids. Here the CDR3 reads CSASGTSSYNEQFF.

V usage is TRBV11-2 and J usage is TRBJ2-5; TCRdb gives TRBD2 as the D gene, but with no DNA this cannot be confirmed. CDR3 size: 17 residues. CDR1 is SGHAT and CDR2 is FQNNGV in the germline V gene. The CDR3 reads CASSSSTSGGVGETQYF.

The V and J genes are TRBV20-1 and TRBJ2-7; TCRdb designates TRBD2, a call that cannot be tested without DNA. This CDR3 has 16 amino acids. The V gene's germline CDR1 is DFQATT and CDR2 SNEGSKA (reference sequence). The CDR3 reads CSATELAGGSSYEQYF.

This rearrangement joins TRBV6-5 to TRBJ1-2; the D gene TCRdb calls, TRBD1, cannot be checked with no DNA. The V gene's germline CDR1 is MNHEY and CDR2 SVGAGI. The CDR3 is made up of 12 amino acids. CDR3 in amino acids: CASSKNGDGYTF.

The V gene is TRBV20-1, the J gene TRBJ2-2. The V gene's germline CDR1 is DFQATT and CDR2 SNEGSKA (reference sequence). The CDR3 is 15 amino acids. CDR3 protein: CSARDTQANTGELFF.

The chain has TRBV5-5 and TRBJ2-7; the D gene TCRdb calls, TRBD1, cannot be checked with no DNA. The CDR3 is 18 amino acids. Germline CDR1 and CDR2: SGHKS and YYEKEE (reference sequence). CDR3 region: CASSFYYRDRASYYEQYF. The full variable domain, rest sourced from reference TRBV5-5 and TRBJ2-7, is DAGVTQSPTHLIKTRGQQVTLRCSPISGHKSVSWYQQVLGQGPQFIFQYYEKEERGRGNFPDRFSARQFPNYSSELNVNALLLGDSALYLCASSFYYRDRASYYEQYFGPGTRLTVT.

The rearrangement joins TRBV13 to TRBJ1-6. The germline V gene has CDR1 PRHDT and CDR2 FYEKMQ (reference sequence). The CDR3 is 15 residues long. The CDR3 sequence: CASSSSLTYNSPLHF.

The chain uses TRBV12-3 or TRBV12-4 and TRBJ1-1. The CDR3 runs 12 residues. The CDR3 sequence is CASSPENTEAFF.

The chain combines TRBV2 with TRBJ2-2; TCRdb calls TRBD1, which cannot be checked without DNA. The germline V gene has CDR1 SNHLY and CDR2 FYNNEI. CDR3 length equals 14 residues. The CDR3 region is CASRGTGGTGELFF.

The chain combines TRBV29-1 with TRBJ2-1; with no DNA, the TCRdb D assignment of TRBD1 cannot be verified. Germline V gives CDR1 SQVTM, CDR2 ANQGSEA. The CDR3 length is 13 residues. CDR3 sequence: CSVDEGGADEQFF.

The chain carries TRBV4-2 and TRBJ2-7; TCRdb's D call, TRBD2, is unchecked because there is no DNA. The V gene's germline CDR1 is LGHNA and CDR2 YNFKEQ. The CDR3 totals 17 residues. The CDR3 is CASSQVIDSGDSYEQYF.

The chain employs TRBV7-2 and TRBJ2-2. In germline, CDR1 is SGHTA, CDR2 FQGNSA. CDR3 length: 15 residues. The CDR3 is CASSRVGGNTGELFF.

V usage is TRBV28 and J usage is TRBJ2-7; TCRdb's D gene call, TRBD2, goes unchecked for lack of DNA. Per the germline V gene, CDR1 is MDHEN and CDR2 is SYDVKM. This CDR3 has 14 residues. The CDR3 reads CASSRVEGLGEQYF. The full variable domain, with the rest looked up from reference TRBV28 and TRBJ2-7, is DVKVTQSSRYLVKRTGEKVFLECVQDMDHENMFWYRQDPGLGLRLIYFSYDVKMKEKGDIPEGYSVSREKKERFSLILESASTNQTSMYLCASSRVEGLGEQYFGPGTRLTVT.

The V call is TRBV29-1, the J call TRBJ2-1; checking the TCRdb D call of TRBD2 is not possible without DNA. This CDR3 contains 16 residues. Germline CDR1 is SQVTM and CDR2 is ANQGSEA. The CDR3 spells CSVEGKLASTYNEQFF.

This sequence joins TRBV12-3 or TRBV12-4 and TRBJ2-1; the TCRdb call, TRBD2, lacks DNA for checking. CDR3 length: 17 residues. The CDR3 sequence: CASSPGLAGGSYNEQFF.

The V and J genes are TRBV20-1 and TRBJ2-7; absent DNA, TCRdb's TRBD1 call cannot be checked. Germline values: CDR1 DFQATT, CDR2 SNEGSKA (reference sequence). CDR3 length equals 14 residues. This CDR3 is CSARDDEGADEQYF.

The chain has TRBV12-3 or TRBV12-4 and TRBJ2-3; checking the TCRdb D call of TRBD1 is not possible without DNA. The CDR3 is 19 amino acids. The CDR3 here is CASSFPDRIPGPRTDTQYF.

The chain couples TRBV29-1 to TRBJ2-5; TCRdb designates TRBD1, a call that cannot be tested without DNA. The CDR3 spans 13 residues. The germline CDR1 and CDR2 sequences are SQVTM and ANQGSEA. CDR3 region: CSVDEGLQETQYF.

The chain uses TRBV29-1 and TRBJ2-4; TCRdb reports TRBD1, a call that lacks DNA to check it against. The length of the CDR3 is 13 residues. CDR1 and CDR2 from the germline V gene are SQVTM and ANQGSEA. CDR3 in amino acids: CSVEQGARNIQCF.

This chain uses TRBV28 with TRBJ2-1. This CDR3 contains 12 residues. Germline loops: CDR1 MDHEN, CDR2 SYDVKM. This CDR3 is CASSASVDEQFF.

The rearrangement joins TRBV12-3 or TRBV12-4 to TRBJ2-5; TCRdb designates TRBD2, a call that cannot be tested without DNA. The CDR3 extends over 17 amino acids. The chain's CDR3 is CASSLIRVAGGGETQYF.

The rearrangement uses TRBV6-2 or TRBV6-3 and TRBJ2-3. The CDR3 totals 14 residues. In germline, CDR1 is MNHEY, CDR2 SVGEGT. The CDR3 spells CASSYGTDTDTQYF.

The chain recombines TRBV29-1 with TRBJ2-1; without DNA, the TCRdb call of TRBD1 cannot be checked. The length of the CDR3 is 13 residues. Germline CDR1 and CDR2: SQVTM and ANQGSEA. Here the CDR3 reads CSVRAGNYNEQFF.

V is TRBV5-1 and J is TRBJ2-1; TCRdb calls TRBD2, which cannot be checked without DNA. The CDR3 has 14 amino acids. The germline CDR1 and CDR2 sequences are SGHRS and YFSETQ. The CDR3: CASRPPLGYNEQFF.

This chain links TRBV28 with TRBJ2-5; without DNA, the TCRdb call of TRBD1 cannot be checked. Germline lookup yields CDR1 MDHEN and CDR2 SYDVKM. This CDR3 has 15 residues. The chain's CDR3 is CASSFRDRDVETQYF. The full variable domain, its missing parts supplied by reference TRBV28 and TRBJ2-5, is DVKVTQSSRYLVKRTGEKVFLECVQDMDHENMFWYRQDPGLGLRLIYFSYDVKMKEKGDIPEGYSVSREKKERFSLILESASTNQTSMYLCASSFRDRDVETQYFGPGTRLLVL.

The chain has TRBV28 and TRBJ2-6; TCRdb's D gene call, TRBD1, goes unchecked for lack of DNA. This CDR3 is built from 16 residues. CDR1 is MDHEN, CDR2 SYDVKM, per germline. CDR3 amino acids: CASSPGQPSGANVLTF.

The rearrangement uses TRBV7-6 and TRBJ2-1; TCRdb's D call of TRBD1 is untestable without DNA. The germline V gene encodes CDR1 SGHVS and CDR2 FNYEAQ. The CDR3 runs to 15 residues. The chain's CDR3 is CASSPWTDPYNEQFF.

The V gene is TRBV20-1, the J gene TRBJ2-7; TCRdb selects TRBD1, and the lack of DNA leaves this call unchecked. Looked up from germline, CDR1 is DFQATT and CDR2 is SNEGSKA (reference sequence). The CDR3 runs to 15 residues. This CDR3 reads CSARNRDRASYEQYF.